Listed below are T cell receptor beta chains from one sample, sequenced in a study of CD8 T cells in Susac syndrome. TCRdb ran MiXCR on the immunoSEQ multiplex PCR reads and lists one entry per CDR3 protein. The sample carries roughly 150,000 distinct CDR3 sequences, 90% to 95% recorded once. The sample was CD4+ T cells from PBMCs. The receptors originated from a human donor with Susac syndrome. The CDR3 runs from the conserved cysteine through the conserved F or W. A D gene is named only where the DNA matches it firmly. Clone size is not always given. Where it is, it says once, few, many or a class for expanded clones.

J gene,V gene,D gene,clone size,CDR3 protein,CDR3 DNA
TRBJ2-6,TRBV6-6,-,-,CASSPSTGTGANVLTF,TGTGCCAGCAGCCCATCAACAGGGACTGGGGCCAACGTCCTGACTTTC
TRBJ2-4,TRBV14,-,-,CASSPQATNIQYF,TGTGCCAGCAGCCCACAGGCCACAAACATTCAGTACTTC
TRBJ2-1,TRBV25-1,-,-,CASSDPRTYNEQFF,TGTGCCAGCAGTGATCCCAGAACCTACAATGAGCAGTTCTTC
TRBJ2-1,TRBV29-1,-,-,CSVEEFRGYNEQFF,TGCAGCGTTGAAGAGTTCCGGGGTTACAATGAGCAGTTCTTC
TRBJ1-1,TRBV18,-,few,CASSPEMNTEAFF,TGTGCCAGCTCACCCGAGATGAACACTGAAGCTTTCTTT
TRBJ2-1,TRBV11-2,-,-,CASSTIPSGNGQFF,TGTGCCAGCAGCACCATCCCTAGTGGTAACGGGCAGTTCTTC
TRBJ2-7,TRBV20-1,TRBD1,-,CSARPDRAFGEQYF,TGCAGTGCTAGACCAGACAGGGCGTTTGGCGAGCAGTACTTC
TRBJ2-2,TRBV7-9,-,-,CASSLARDTGELFF,TGTGCCAGCAGCTTAGCCAGGGACACCGGGGAGCTGTTTTTT
TRBJ2-3,TRBV11-2,-,-,CASSQPLSGTDTQYF,TGTGCCAGCAGCCAACCCCTGTCGGGGACAGATACGCAGTATTTT
TRBJ1-2,TRBV5-1,-,-,CASSLEGTSGYTF,TGCGCCAGCAGCTTGGAGGGGACATCTGGCTACACCTTC
TRBJ2-5,TRBV29-1,-,once,CSVEGAGQETQYF,TGCAGCGTTGAAGGGGCAGGACAAGAGACCCAGTACTTC
TRBJ2-7,TRBV20-1,-,once,CSARETNAYEQYF,TGCAGTGCTAGAGAGACGAACGCCTACGAGCAGTACTTC
TRBJ2-7,TRBV15,-,-,CAVAGADTYEQYF,TGTGCCGTGGCCGGGGCCGATACCTACGAGCAGTACTTC
TRBJ2-5,TRBV3-1,-,-,CASSQDWGKETQYF,TGTGCCAGCAGCCAAGATTGGGGAAAAGAGACCCAGTACTTC
TRBJ2-3,TRBV3-1,-,-,CASSQDLSGARGDTQYF,TGTGCCAGCAGCCAAGATCTTAGCGGGGCCAGGGGGGATACGCAGTATTTT
TRBJ1-1,TRBV20-1,-,-,CSATREITEAFF,TGCAGTGCTACTAGGGAGATCACTGAAGCTTTCTTT
TRBJ1-4,TRBV7-9,TRBD1,-,CASSSPRTGKDEKLFF,TGTGCCAGCAGCTCCCCCCGGACAGGGAAAGATGAAAAACTGTTTTTT
TRBJ2-7,TRBV29-1,-,-,CSVAQASSYEQYF,TGCAGCGTTGCACAGGCTTCCTCCTACGAGCAGTACTTC
TRBJ2-4,TRBV29-1,-,few,CSVEPTGAKNIQYF,TGCAGCGTTGAACCAACAGGAGCCAAAAACATTCAGTACTTC
TRBJ2-7,TRBV15,TRBD1,-,CATSLEPRGQQYF,TGTGCCACCAGCCTCGAACCCAGGGGGCAGCAGTACTTC
TRBJ1-2,TRBV7-6,-,-,CASSLPGNYGYTF,TGTGCCAGCAGCTTACCAGGGAACTATGGCTACACCTTC
TRBJ1-1,TRBV7-2,TRBD1,-,CASRAPQGLGYTEAFF,TGTGCCAGCAGAGCGCCACAGGGGTTGGGGTACACTGAAGCTTTCTTT
TRBJ1-1,TRBV29-1,-,-,CSGGGVGTEAFF,TGCAGCGGGGGGGGTGTGGGAACTGAAGCTTTCTTT
TRBJ2-5,TRBV25-1,-,-,CASSPARGQETQYF,TGTGCCAGCAGTCCAGCCAGGGGCCAAGAGACCCAGTACTTC
TRBJ2-5,TRBV20-1,-,-,CSARKGQETQYF,TGCAGTGCTAGAAAAGGGCAGGAGACCCAGTACTTC
TRBJ2-7,TRBV20-1,-,-,CSAPRRPEFSYEQYF,TGCAGTGCTCCCAGGCGCCCCGAATTCAGCTACGAGCAGTACTTC
TRBJ1-5,TRBV20-1,-,-,CSARLGGGNQPQHF,TGCAGTGCTAGGCTTGGAGGGGGTAATCAGCCCCAGCATTTT
TRBJ2-5,TRBV4-1,TRBD1,-,CASSQWDRETQYF,TGCGCCAGCAGCCAATGGGACAGAGAGACCCAGTACTTC
TRBJ2-5,TRBV29-1,TRBD2,-,CSATSGEETQYF,TGCAGCGCGACTAGCGGGGAAGAGACCCAGTACTTC
TRBJ1-5,TRBV4-1,-,-,CASSQVEGGSNQPQHF,TGCGCCAGCAGCCAAGTGGAAGGGGGAAGCAATCAGCCCCAGCATTTT
TRBJ1-5,TRBV29-1,TRBD1,-,CSVRGQGNQPQHF,TGCAGCGTCCGTGGACAGGGCAATCAGCCCCAGCATTTT
TRBJ2-1,TRBV18,TRBD2,few,CASSLTSGGEQFF,TGTGCCAGCTCACTAACTAGCGGGGGAGAGCAGTTCTTC